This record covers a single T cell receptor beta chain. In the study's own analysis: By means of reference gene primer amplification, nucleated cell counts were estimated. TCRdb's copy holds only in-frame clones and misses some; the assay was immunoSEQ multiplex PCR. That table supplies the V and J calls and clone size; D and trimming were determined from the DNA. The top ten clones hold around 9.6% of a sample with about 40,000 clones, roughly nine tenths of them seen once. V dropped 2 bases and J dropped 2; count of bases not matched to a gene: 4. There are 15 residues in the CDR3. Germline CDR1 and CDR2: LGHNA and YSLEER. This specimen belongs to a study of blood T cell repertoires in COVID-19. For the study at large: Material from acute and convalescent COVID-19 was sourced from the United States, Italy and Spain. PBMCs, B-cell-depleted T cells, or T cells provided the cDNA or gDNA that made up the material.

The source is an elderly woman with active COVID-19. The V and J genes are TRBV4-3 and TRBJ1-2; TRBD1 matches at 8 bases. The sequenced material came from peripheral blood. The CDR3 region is CASSQQRTGNYGYTF. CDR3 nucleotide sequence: TGCGCCAGCAGCCAACAAAGGACAGGGAACTATGGCTACACCTTC.